This T cell receptor beta chain was sequenced for a study of cytomegalovirus exposure and HLA in healthy donors. Study findings and constraints: TCR beta sequences numbering under 20,000 were associated with HLA alleles at 0.05 false discovery rate in a later analysis.

To note about this clone: Its antigen is as yet unknown.

PCR involved 60 Vbeta and 13 Jbeta primers. The repertoire was sequenced with immunoSEQ multiplex PCR; TCRdb's copy has only in-frame clones and lacks some. The data contain some 86,000 clones, 75% to 85% of them singletons. The germline V gene encodes CDR1 SQVTM and CDR2 ANQGSEA. The ends were cut back, 7 bases at V and 0 bases at J, with 20 bases in the middle. The CDR3 has 16 residues. The sequence derives from a woman aged 40-49 years in good health and CMV-seropositive. The chain employs TRBV29-1 and TRBJ2-3; TRBD2 might be the D (6 bases). The specimen sequenced was PBMCs. Here the CDR3 DNA reads TGCAGCGCACTAGGAGGGGCGACAGACAGCACAGATACGCAGTATTTT. Translation: CSALGGATDSTDTQYF.